Below are 12 T cell receptor beta chains sequenced from a single sample in a study of OX40 agonist ivuxolimab in advanced cancers. Clones were read by immunoSEQ multiplex PCR, and TCRdb kept only the in-frame ones, dropping some. The top ten hold less than 3.5% of the sample, which has tens of thousands of clones, 70% to 90% seen once. The sequencing here drew on CD4+ or CD8+ T cells sorted from blood, taken in a trial of the OX40 agonist ivuxolimab. The receptors were sampled from an adult with an advanced solid tumor such as melanoma, head and neck, liver or kidney cancer.

A note on this clone: Other DNA sequences of this sample code for an identical CDR3. This chain joins TRBV20-1 and TRBJ1-1; no definite D call. The CDR3 runs to 11 residues. Germline V gene lookup returns CDR1 DFQATT and CDR2 SNEGSKA (reference sequence). Between the trimmed V and J ends, which lost 6 bases and 0 bases, there was a span of 5 bases. CDR3 in DNA: TGCAGTGCCTCGATGAACACTGAAGCTTTCTTT. Translation: CSASMNTEAFF.

This rearrangement joins TRBV7-2 to TRBJ2-2, with D perhaps matching TRBD1 (6 bases). Germline assignment: CDR1 SGHTA and CDR2 FQGNSA. V was cut by 8 bases and J by 7 bases, with 17 bases left in between. The CDR3 consists of 14 residues. The CDR3 DNA reads TGTGCCAGCCTAACAGGGAAATTAGGCGGGGAGCTGTTTTTT. Translation gives CASLTGKLGGELFF.

The chain has TRBV27 and TRBJ2-2; the match to TRBD2 covers 9 bases. Trimming removed 1 base from V and 5 bases from J; junction bases left unmatched: 8. The CDR3 is made up of 17 amino acids. CDR1 is MNHEY, CDR2 SMNVEV, per germline (reference sequence). CDR3 in DNA: TGTGCCAGCAGTTTATTTTCCGGGACTAGCTTAACCGGGGAGCTGTTTTTT. Amino acid sequence: CASSLFSGTSLTGELFF.

The chain recombines TRBV28 with TRBJ1-5; D call uncertain. The V gene's germline CDR1 is MDHEN and CDR2 SYDVKM. V lost 4 bases to trimming and J lost 9 bases, with 16 bases between them. The CDR3 runs 14 residues. Written as DNA, the CDR3 is TGTGCCAGCAGTTCTCCAGGAGGTCCTAGGCCCCAGCATTTT. Its translation is CASSSPGGPRPQHF.

The rearrangement joins TRBV21-1 to TRBJ2-1. TRBV21-1 is listed as a pseudogene. The CDR3 contains 15 residues. The CDR3 DNA reads TGTGCCAGCAGCAAAGGCGACCTATTGGGCAATGAGCAGTTCTTC. It is translated as CASSKGDLLGNEQFF.

In this sample, this clone turned up once. The chain recombines TRBV6-1 with TRBJ2-7, with a weak D call TRBD1 (5 bases). The CDR3 is 15 residues long. The V end lost 2 bases, the J end lost 1 base, and 12 bases lay between the germline ends. The germline V gene has CDR1 MNHNS and CDR2 SASEGT. The DNA of the CDR3 is TGTGCCAGCAGTGAAAGGAGAGACAGTTCCTACGAGCAGTACTTC. Its translation is CASSERRDSSYEQYF.

CDR3 protein: CAISESWGRGHDGYTF. For the CDR3, the DNA is TGTGCCATCAGTGAGTCCTGGGGCAGGGGGCACGATGGCTACACCTTC. The chain recombines TRBV10-3 with TRBJ1-2; TRBD1 matches 8 bases. The CDR3 sequence is 16 residues long. Looked up from germline, CDR1 is ENHRY and CDR2 is SYGVKD. The V and J ends lost 0 bases and 6 bases, in that order; junction bases with no gene match: 9.

This chain connects TRBV29-1 to TRBJ1-1; D remains ambiguous. V was clipped by 5 bases and J by 4 bases, with 14 bases between them. This CDR3 is 13 amino acids long. Germline values: CDR1 SQVTM, CDR2 ANQGSEA. The CDR3 region has the DNA TGCAGCGTTCACCACGGTACATCCACTGAAGCTTTCTTT. Protein sequence: CSVHHGTSTEAFF.

The chain recombines TRBV6-1 with TRBJ1-2, with D unclear. The CDR3 loop spans 12 amino acids. The ends were cut back, 5 bases at V and 0 bases at J, with 4 bases in the middle. Germline V gene sequence: CDR1 MNHNS, CDR2 SASEGT. The CDR3 is CASSFSNYGYTF. CDR3 sequence (DNA): TGTGCCAGCAGTTTCTCTAACTATGGCTACACCTTC.

The chain joins TRBV6-4 to TRBJ2-3; 7 nucleotides match TRBD2. The CDR3 is 14 residues long. Trimming removed 4 bases from V and 4 bases from J; junction bases left unmatched: 5. Germline lookup yields CDR1 MRHNA and CDR2 SNTAGT. The CDR3 DNA follows: TGTGCCAGCAGTGGTCGCGGGGGTGCAGATACGCAGTATTTT. Amino acid sequence: CASSGRGGADTQYF.

The J gene is TRBJ1-5, the V gene TRBV15, with a weak D call TRBD1 (5 bases). This CDR3 is built from 13 residues. V shed 0 bases and J shed 7 bases, with 7 bases lying between them. Germline V CDR1 and CDR2: LNHNV, YYDKDF (reference sequence). The CDR3 sequence: CATSRDGTQPQHF. The CDR3 nucleotides are TGTGCCACCAGCAGAGATGGGACCCAGCCCCAGCATTTT.

CDR3 residues: CASSQGHLTDTQYF. CDR3 coding DNA: TGTGCCAGCTCCCAAGGACACCTCACAGATACGCAGTATTTT. The chain carries TRBV18 and TRBJ2-3, with D maybe TRBD1 (5 bases). Germline V gene lookup returns CDR1 KGHSH and CDR2 LQKENI. This CDR3 comprises 14 residues. V was cut by 6 bases and J by 2 bases, with 12 bases left in between.